The clone carrying this TCR beta chain was counted many times. Its antigen is not identified. Trimming removed 4 bases at V and 2 bases at J, with 15 bases between. This CDR3 spans 15 amino acids. The sample comes from a study of HIV-infected children after antiretroviral therapy interruption. The overall study: Continuous-treatment samples came from weeks 0, 48 and 150.

Treatment described: PENTA 11 planned treatment interruption arm or continuous ART arm. From thawed PBMCs, naive CD4+ CD45RA+ CD45RO- T cells were sorted. The TCR library was built from RNA with a 3' RACE protocol and unique molecular identifiers. Via MiXCR, TCRdb re-called the 3' RACE reads, giving one row per CDR3 protein. This table has more than 35,000 distinct CDR3 sequences, approximately 6.1% appearing once. General observations from the study: Naive CD4+ sequences overlapped less between time points once interruption began. By the end of treatment interruption, naive CD4+ clonality (Gini) increased.

The sample in question was CD45RA+ CD4+ T cells from PBMCs, pooled from several time points, obtained from a donor given antiretroviral therapy, either interrupted or continuous. Indicated subset: naive CD4+ CD45RA+ CD45RO- T cells. The receptor was derived from a pool of human donors with HIV. The chain carries TRBV12-3 or TRBV12-4 and TRBJ2-7; D might be TRBD1 (6 bases). Here the CDR3 reads CASSSRRTATYEQYF. The CDR3 DNA follows: TGTGCCAGCAGTTCACGGAGGACAGCCACCTACGAGCAGTACTTC.